Reported below is one T cell receptor beta chain. Its antigen remains unknown. With 4 bases removed from V and 2 bases from J, the gap between germline ends came to 8 bases. The CDR3 has 13 amino acids. This record comes from a study of T cell repertoires in cytomegalovirus infection. At the level of the study: It was recently identified HLA-C-restricted and well-studied HLA-B-restricted CMV epitopes that the study used. CMV infection together with matching HLA type was indicated by public TCR beta signatures. The study's findings and limits: Carriage of CMV together with the relevant HLA was identifiable through cumulative public TCR beta family frequency.

TCRdb analysed the reads with MiXCR anew, one entry per CDR3 protein. The table records fewer than 900,000 distinct CDR3 sequences, 25% to 30% of them present only once. This specimen consisted of cultured CD8+ T cells from PBMCs, obtained from culture after CMV antigen stimulation. The sequence came from a human donor in good health (CMV status not recorded). Some clones in this sample may be carry-over from other donors' samples. The gene calls are TRBV12-3 or TRBV12-4 and TRBJ1-2; D possibly corresponds to TRBD1 (5 bases). The CDR3: CASSWGVNYGYTF. CDR3 DNA: TGTGCCAGCAGTTGGGGCGTCAACTATGGCTACACCTTC.